The T cell receptor (beta chain) described here comes from a study of T cells after yellow fever vaccination. About the study: The SMART-Seq v4 Ultra Low Input method served to prepare the low-cell-number fractions. Study-level findings and limits: FACS-sorted repertoires might harbor abundant contaminating clonotypes from the bulk population. Faster peaking, at day 5 versus 15, marked a secondary response that was weaker.

UMIs and a universal primer site were added when TCR cDNA was made by 5'RACE template switching. TCRdb used MiXCR to reprocess the 5' RACE reads, holding one entry per CDR3 protein. The sample consists of about 130,000 distinct CDR3 sequences, approximately 6.6% of them appearing once. This clonotype was observed at least ten times. Its matching antigen is unknown. The CDR3 runs to 17 residues. Germline CDR1 SGDLS, CDR2 YYNGEE. Trimming cost V 0 bases and J 2 bases; bases outside gene matches: 6. The gene calls are TRBV9 and TRBJ2-2, with 8 bases fitting TRBD1. This TCR derives from a man aged 30 to 39 who received the YFV17D yellow fever vaccine. The starting material was CD4+ T cells sorted from PBMCs, obtained 10 days after the yellow fever booster vaccination. Here the CDR3 DNA reads TGTGCCAGCAGCGTAGAATCCAGGGGGCTTAACACCGGGGAGCTGTTTTTT. This gives the protein CASSVESRGLNTGELFF.